This entry lists 28 T cell receptor beta chains sequenced from one sample in a study of graft-versus-host responses after intestinal transplantation. The assay was immunoSEQ multiplex PCR, and TCRdb's table has in-frame clones only and misses some. The sample holds over 80,000 clones, 86% seen once. Sample: PBMCs, taken 255 days after intestinal transplant. These receptors were taken from a human patient who received an intestinal transplant, so some T cells may come from the graft donor.

The rearrangement joins TRBV5-1 to TRBJ1-2; the match to TRBD1 covers 7 bases. The CDR3 runs to 14 residues. The V segment lost 3 bases and the J segment 3 bases; nucleotides outside the gene matches: 5. Per the germline V gene, CDR1 is SGHRS and CDR2 is YFSETQ. CDR3 amino acids: CASSSSGTDYGYTF. CDR3 nucleotide sequence: TGCGCCAGCAGCTCTTCCGGGACAGACTATGGCTACACCTTC. Filled out from reference TRBV5-1 and TRBJ1-2, the complete variable domain reads KAGVTQTPRYLIKTRGQQVTLSCSPISGHRSVSWYQQTPGQGLQFLFEYFSETQRNKGNFPGRFSGRQFSNSRSEMNVSTLELGDSALYLCASSSSGTDYGYTFGSGTRLTVV.

The V and J genes are TRBV5-1 and TRBJ2-7, with D possibly TRBD1 on 5 matching bases. The V gene's germline CDR1 is SGHRS and CDR2 YFSETQ. Trimming stripped 1 base from V and 3 bases from J, with 5 bases between. The CDR3 is 12 residues long. The CDR3 sequence: CASSLRGYEQYF. DNA for the CDR3: TGCGCCAGCAGCTTGAGGGGCTACGAGCAGTACTTC.

The chain uses TRBV2 and TRBJ2-5; 12 bases fit TRBD2. Germline V CDR1 and CDR2: SNHLY, FYNNEI. The CDR3 is 15 amino acids. The J segment lost 5 bases and the V segment lost 5 bases, leaving 6 bases of the junction unmatched. The CDR3 region is CASSSSGGAAETQYF. The CDR3 bases are TGTGCCAGCAGTTCTAGCGGGGGGGCTGCCGAGACCCAGTACTTC.

The V call is TRBV2, the J call TRBJ2-7, with D hard to call. Germline V gives CDR1 SNHLY, CDR2 FYNNEI. This CDR3 spans 12 amino acids. Trimming removed 2 bases from V and 3 bases from J, with 5 bases in between. This CDR3 is CASSESGYEQYF. CDR3 nucleotide sequence: TGTGCCAGCAGTGAATCGGGCTACGAGCAGTACTTC.

V is TRBV6-1 and J is TRBJ2-7, with TRBD1 matching over 11 bases. Germline V CDR1 and CDR2: MNHNS, SASEGT. CDR3 length equals 15 residues. V lost 3 bases to trimming and J lost 4 bases; unmatched junction nucleotides: 5. The CDR3 loop is CASSEDRGPFYEQYV. In DNA, the CDR3 is TGTGCCAGCAGTGAGGACAGGGGGCCTTTTTACGAGCAGTACGTC.

This clone was recorded only once. This chain links TRBV9 with TRBJ1-2, with D possibly matching TRBD1 (6 bases). Germline V gene sequence: CDR1 SGDLS, CDR2 YYNGEE. V lost 0 bases and J lost 7, with 13 bases in between. The CDR3 contains 14 residues. The CDR3 DNA is TGTGCCAGCAGCGTAGGATTGACAGGTGGTGGCTACACCTTC. It yields the protein CASSVGLTGGGYTF.

The chain links TRBV10-3 to TRBJ2-3; no clear D. This CDR3 has 12 amino acids. Per the germline V gene, CDR1 is ENHRY and CDR2 is SYGVKD. V was clipped by 3 bases and J by 2 bases, with 3 bases between them. This CDR3 is CAISDNTDTQYF. In DNA form, the CDR3 reads TGTGCCATCAGTGACAACACAGATACGCAGTATTTT.

CDR3 sequence reads: CASSLAAGGAGNEQFF. The CDR3 DNA follows: TGTGCCAGCAGCTTGGCGGCGGGAGGGGCGGGGAATGAGCAGTTCTTC. The chain couples TRBV5-6 to TRBJ2-1; 9 bases match TRBD2. The CDR3 is 16 residues long. The J segment lost 7 bases and the V segment lost 0 bases, leaving 8 bases of the junction unmatched. The germline CDR1 and CDR2 sequences are SGHDT and YYEEEE. The whole variable domain, filled in from reference TRBV5-6 and TRBJ2-1, reads DAGVTQSPTHLIKTRGQQVTLRCSPKSGHDTVSWYQQALGQGPQFIFQYYEEEERQRGNFPDRFSGHQFPNYSSELNVNALLLGDSALYLCASSLAAGGAGNEQFFGPGTRLTVL.

This clone is a singleton in its sample. V is TRBV6-1 and J is TRBJ1-2; no clear D. CDR1 and CDR2 (germline): MNHNS, SASEGT. CDR3 length: 14 residues. V was trimmed by 4 bases and J by 6 bases, leaving 15 bases between them. The CDR3 protein is CASSGDRVSDGYTF. Here the CDR3 DNA reads TGTGCCAGCAGTGGGGATCGGGTATCGGATGGCTACACCTTC.

The V gene is TRBV29-1, the J gene TRBJ2-7; TRBD2 agrees at 10 bases. V shed 6 bases, J shed 5 bases, and the junction held 4 bases outside the gene matches. Per germline, CDR1 SQVTM and CDR2 ANQGSEA. The CDR3 runs 12 residues. The CDR3: CSVTGLANEQYF. Written as DNA, the CDR3 is TGCAGCGTCACGGGACTAGCGAACGAGCAGTACTTC.

The chain carries TRBV6-5 and TRBJ2-1; 8 bases line up with TRBD1. The CDR3 covers 14 residues. From germline, CDR1 is MNHEY and CDR2 SVGAGI. J gave up 4 bases and V 5 bases, and 4 bases lay outside the gene matches. In DNA form, the CDR3 reads TGTGCCAGCAGTGACAGGGGAGAGTACAATGAGCAGTTCTTC. This encodes CASSDRGEYNEQFF.

V usage is TRBV4-1 and J usage is TRBJ1-1; no firm D call. The CDR3 has 13 residues. V was shortened by 1 base and J by 7 bases, with 10 bases between the two germline ends. Germline V gene sequence: CDR1 MGHRA, CDR2 YSYEKL. CDR3 nucleotide sequence: TGCGCCAGCAGCCAAGTACCCCGAGGTGAAGCTTTCTTT. Protein sequence: CASSQVPRGEAFF.

The CDR3 protein is CASSYSVRGSTDTQYF. The CDR3 DNA is TGTGCCAGCAGTTACTCGGTCCGGGGAAGCACAGATACGCAGTATTTT. The chain links TRBV6-5 to TRBJ2-3, with D tentatively TRBD2 (5 bases). The CDR3 is 16 amino acids. Germline V lookup: CDR1 MNHEY, CDR2 SVGAGI. Trimming took off 0 bases at V and 0 bases at J, with 10 bases between the two ends.

This chain connects TRBV5-4 to TRBJ2-1; 11 bases match TRBD2. The CDR3 has 15 amino acids. Germline CDR1 and CDR2: SGHNT and YYREEE (reference sequence). The trim removed 4 bases at V and 6 bases at J, leaving 6 bases unmatched. The CDR3 sequence is CASSEPGLAVNEQFF. The CDR3 DNA reads as TGTGCCAGCAGCGAACCGGGACTAGCGGTCAATGAGCAGTTCTTC.

The chain combines TRBV4-2 with TRBJ1-2; D remains unclear. Per the germline V gene, CDR1 is LGHNA and CDR2 is YNFKEQ. CDR3 length: 17 amino acids. Trimming left V 1 base short and J 3 bases short, with 18 bases between. The CDR3 nucleotides are TGTGCCAGCAGCCAAGTAGCGAATCCCAGTGCGTACTATGGCTACACCTTC. It encodes CASSQVANPSAYYGYTF.

This chain uses TRBV28 with TRBJ1-2; no firm D call. Germline V gene lookup returns CDR1 MDHEN and CDR2 SYDVKM. The CDR3 spans 14 residues. V lost 5 bases and J 0 bases, leaving 10 bases between the germline ends. CDR3 sequence reads: CASSLRPSNYGYTF. DNA of the CDR3: TGTGCCAGCAGTCTCCGACCCTCTAACTATGGCTACACCTTC.

The chain uses TRBV6-6 and TRBJ1-1, with D possibly being TRBD1 (6 bases). Germline CDR1 MNHNY, CDR2 SVGAGI (reference sequence). The CDR3 consists of 14 residues. V was trimmed by 4 bases and J by 8 bases, leaving 17 bases between them. For the CDR3, the DNA is TGTGCCAGCAGTTCCGGGACAAAAGCGCCGGAAGCTTTCTTT. It translates to CASSSGTKAPEAFF.

This chain joins TRBV5-4 and TRBJ2-6; the D gene could be TRBD1 or TRBD2 (5 bases each). Germline lookup yields CDR1 SGHNT and CDR2 YYREEE (reference sequence). CDR3 length: 17 residues. Trimming took off 3 bases at V and 0 bases at J, with 13 bases between the two ends. The CDR3 reads CASSYAGAFSGANVLTF. CDR3 DNA: TGTGCCAGCAGCTACGCCGGGGCCTTCTCTGGGGCCAACGTCCTGACTTTC.

The V and J genes are TRBV28 and TRBJ1-2, with a possible D match to TRBD1 (5 bases). V dropped 3 bases and J dropped 1 base, with 9 bases sitting between them. This CDR3 comprises 14 residues. Germline CDR1 and CDR2: MDHEN and SYDVKM. Here the CDR3 reads CASSLADSNYGYTF. The CDR3 coding sequence is TGTGCCAGCAGTTTGGCAGACAGTAACTATGGCTACACCTTC.

The rearrangement links TRBV5-4 to TRBJ2-4; a possible D gene is TRBD2 (5 bases). The CDR3 contains 15 residues. Germline CDR1 reads SGHNT; CDR2 reads YYREEE (reference sequence). V was pared by 3 bases and J by 0 bases, with 10 bases between. The CDR3 coding sequence is TGTGCCAGCAGCTCAAGCGGACTAGCCAAAAACATTCAGTACTTC. This sequence encodes CASSSSGLAKNIQYF. The whole variable domain, filled in from reference TRBV5-4 and TRBJ2-4, reads ETGVTQSPTHLIKTRGQQVTLRCSSQSGHNTVSWYQQALGQGPQFIFQYYREEENGRGNFPPRFSGLQFPNYSSELNVNALELDDSALYLCASSSSGLAKNIQYFGAGTRLSVL.

The rearrangement links TRBV5-1 to TRBJ2-1; tentative D call: TRBD2 (6 bases). Trimming pared 5 bases from V and 0 bases from J, leaving 18 bases between. Germline V gene lookup returns CDR1 SGHRS and CDR2 YFSETQ. The CDR3 has 17 residues. The CDR3 DNA is TGCGCCAGCAGTCAAACAGCGGGTTTGAGCTCCTACAATGAGCAGTTCTTC. Residues: CASSQTAGLSSYNEQFF.

The DNA of the CDR3 is TGCGCCAGCAGCGGAATCGGGACTAGCGGTGGCACAGATACGCAGTATTTT. Encoded protein: CASSGIGTSGGTDTQYF. This sequence joins TRBV5-1 and TRBJ2-3; 11 nucleotides line up with TRBD2. The germline gives CDR1 SGHRS, CDR2 YFSETQ. CDR3 size: 17 residues. J lost 1 base, V lost 4 bases, and 8 bases had no gene match. Supplemented by reference TRBV5-1 and TRBJ2-3, the full variable domain reads KAGVTQTPRYLIKTRGQQVTLSCSPISGHRSVSWYQQTPGQGLQFLFEYFSETQRNKGNFPGRFSGRQFSNSRSEMNVSTLELGDSALYLCASSGIGTSGGTDTQYFGPGTRLTVL.

With respect to this clone: A junction boundary mismatches the germline segment, possibly from a read error. The CDR3, as DNA: TGTGCTAGCAGCTCCAGGGGCATCGGGTCAGAGACCCAGTACTTC. Its protein is CASSSRGIGSETQYF. This chain joins TRBV7-7 and TRBJ2-5, with D possibly being TRBD1 (6 bases). Germline lookup yields CDR1 SSHAT and CDR2 FNYEAQ (reference sequence). This CDR3 contains 15 residues.

The chain employs TRBV28 and TRBJ1-1; D is unresolved. This CDR3 comprises 12 residues. V was shortened by 6 bases and J by 3 bases, with 8 bases between the two germline ends. The germline V gene encodes CDR1 MDHEN and CDR2 SYDVKM. This CDR3 reads CASRPRYTEAFF. CDR3 coding DNA: TGTGCCAGCAGACCTAGGTACACTGAAGCTTTCTTT.

This chain connects TRBV5-6 to TRBJ1-3; no clear D. Germline V gene data show CDR1 as SGHDT and CDR2 as YYEEEE. Trimming left V 4 bases short and J 9 bases short, with 11 bases between. The CDR3 has 12 amino acids. As DNA, the CDR3 is TGTGCCAGCAGCCCCCCTTCAGGCACCATATATTTT. It translates to CASSPPSGTIYF.

The chain joins TRBV4-2 to TRBJ1-1, with 7 bases that match TRBD1. V was clipped by 0 bases and J by 5 bases; unmatched bases: 9. In germline, CDR1 is LGHNA, CDR2 YNFKEQ. This CDR3 is 16 amino acids long. CDR3: CASSQDPEGGFTEAFF. The CDR3 DNA follows: TGTGCCAGCAGCCAAGATCCGGAAGGGGGCTTTACTGAAGCTTTCTTT.

This clone appeared once. CDR3 in amino acids: CASSNRDRVNSPLHF. The DNA for the CDR3 is TGTGCCAGTAGTAACCGAGACAGGGTTAATTCACCCCTCCACTTT. V and J are TRBV19 and TRBJ1-6; 7 nucleotides agree with TRBD1. Germline loops: CDR1 LNHDA, CDR2 SQIVND (reference sequence). Losses at the gene ends were 4 bases for V and 6 bases for J; bases not matched to a gene: 6. The CDR3 runs 15 residues.

The rearrangement links TRBV5-1 to TRBJ1-1; D remains unclear. Germline CDR1 and CDR2: SGHRS and YFSETQ. V dropped 0 bases and J dropped 4 bases, with 7 bases sitting between them. The CDR3 is 13 residues long. This chain's CDR3 is CASSLDLGTEAFF. Written as DNA, the CDR3 is TGCGCCAGCAGCTTGGATCTCGGCACTGAAGCTTTCTTT.